A single sample is the source of the 13 T cell receptor beta chains below, sequenced in a study of T cells in Graves' hyperthyroidism and ophthalmopathy. Template material for amplifying TCR beta CDR3 regions consisted of RNA transcripts. A set of HTBI primers served as the primers for a first-round RT-PCR of the TCR CDR3. TCRdb passed the multiplex PCR reads through MiXCR, listing each CDR3 protein once. Of about 570,000 distinct CDR3 sequences listed, about 45% are singletons. Sequencing was performed on peripheral blood or thyroid tissue (not recorded which). These receptor sequences come from an adult woman with Graves' disease, either hyperthyroidism or ophthalmopathy (not recorded which).

Regarding this clonotype: The junction departs from the called germline gene at one end, perhaps through a read error. V usage is TRBV7-2 and J usage is TRBJ2-5, with D maybe TRBD2 (7 bases). The CDR3 length is 12 residues. Germline loops: CDR1 SGHTA, CDR2 FQGNSA. As DNA, the CDR3 is TGTGCCAGCACCAAGGGGGGGGAGGACCGCCTCTTT. Translated, it gives CASTKGGEDRLF.

At least ten counts were recorded for this clonotype. The J gene is TRBJ2-7, the V gene TRBV5-1, with 8 bases fitting TRBD2. J lost 0 bases, V lost 4 bases, and 9 bases had no gene match. The CDR3 is 16 amino acids. CDR1 and CDR2 from the germline V gene are SGHRS and YFSETQ. The CDR3 loop is CASSPPAGAGSYEQYF. The CDR3 bases are TGCGCCAGCAGCCCACCAGCGGGAGCGGGCTCCTACGAGCAGTACTTC.

The chain has TRBV20-1 and TRBJ1-5; D uncertain. Germline V gives CDR1 DFQATT, CDR2 SNEGSKA (reference sequence). This CDR3 spans 21 amino acids. V was pared by 1 base and J by 0 bases, with 28 bases between. The CDR3 DNA sequence: TGCAGTGCTAGAGGAAGTGTCGGAAACCACTACGAGCTTAATAGCAATCAGCCCCAGCATTTT. This sequence encodes CSARGSVGNHYELNSNQPQHF.

This clonotype has just one count. Germline is not matched at one junction end, which may reflect a read error. The CDR3 sequence is CSVGSLGF. DNA of the CDR3: TGCAGCGTTGGTTCGTTAGGGTTC. The chain employs TRBV29-1 and TRBJ2-5; D remains ambiguous. The CDR3 loop spans 8 amino acids. The germline V gene encodes CDR1 SQVTM and CDR2 ANQGSEA.

This clonotype was picked up many times. The chain is built from TRBV29-1 and TRBJ1-1; 7 bases are a match to TRBD1. The CDR3 spans 12 residues. Losses at the gene ends were 6 bases for V and 6 bases for J; bases not matched to a gene: 7. CDR1 SQVTM and CDR2 ANQGSEA come from the germline V gene. CDR3 residues: CSVPGGVSEAFF. CDR3 in DNA: TGCAGCGTCCCAGGGGGAGTGTCTGAAGCTTTCTTT.

This clonotype was observed at least ten times. The V gene is TRBV20-1, the J gene TRBJ1-5; D remains unclear. V was cut by 2 bases and J by 6 bases, with 11 bases left in between. Looked up from germline, CDR1 is DFQATT and CDR2 is SNEGSKA (reference sequence). This CDR3 has 13 amino acids. CDR3 sequence reads: CSARQARGQPQHF. DNA for the CDR3: TGCAGTGCTAGACAGGCCCGTGGTCAGCCCCAGCATTTT.

CDR3 in DNA: TGCGCCAGCGGACCTTTGGCGGGCACCGGGGAGCTGTTTTTT. Its protein product is CASGPLAGTGELFF. J is TRBJ2-2 and V is TRBV5-1; TRBD2 is a possible D gene (5 bases). The CDR3 is 14 residues long. Trimming left V 7 bases short and J 4 bases short, with 14 bases between. Germline-derived CDR1 and CDR2 are SGHRS and YFSETQ. The complete variable domain, with remaining parts taken from reference TRBV5-1 and TRBJ2-2, reads KAGVTQTPRYLIKTRGQQVTLSCSPISGHRSVSWYQQTPGQGLQFLFEYFSETQRNKGNFPGRFSGRQFSNSRSEMNVSTLELGDSALYLCASGPLAGTGELFFGEGSRLTVL.

This clonotype was detected only once. This chain joins TRBV7-8 and TRBJ2-6, with 10 bases lining up with TRBD1. Germline V CDR1 and CDR2: SGHVS, FQNEAQ. V lost 5 bases, J lost 4 bases, and 8 bases stayed unmatched. The CDR3 consists of 17 residues. The CDR3 DNA reads as TGTGCCAGCAGCGCGGGACAGGGGCTGTCAGGGGCCAACGTCCTGACTTTC. It translates to CASSAGQGLSGANVLTF.

As to this clonotype: At one boundary the junction diverges from the germline segment, which might be a read error. The gene calls are TRBV7-8 and TRBJ1-5; D unresolved. CDR3 length: 14 amino acids. CDR1 is SGHVS, CDR2 FQNEAQ, per germline. CDR3 region: CAGSFGRFAQPQHF. The CDR3 DNA is TGTGCCGGCAGCTTTGGTAGATTCGCTCAGCCCCAGCATTTT.

The V call is TRBV5-1, the J call TRBJ1-1; tentative D call: TRBD1 (6 bases). Germline CDR1 reads SGHRS; CDR2 reads YFSETQ. This CDR3 region has 13 residues. V lost 4 bases and J 2 bases, leaving 9 bases between the germline ends. Here the CDR3 DNA reads TGCGCCAGCAGCCCGGGACATAACACTGAAGCTTTCTTT. This codes for CASSPGHNTEAFF.

This clonotype was seen a single time. The CDR3 bases are TGTGCCAGCAGCCCAGGGCCGAGGAACACTGAAGCTTTCTTT. Translated: CASSPGPRNTEAFF. The chain uses TRBV7-9 and TRBJ1-1, with D possibly matching TRBD1 (5 bases). The CDR3 runs 14 residues. Germline V CDR1 and CDR2: SEHNR, FQNEAQ (reference sequence). V lost 5 bases and J lost 1, with 11 bases in between.

The chain recombines TRBV6-1 with TRBJ2-7, with D perhaps TRBD1 (5 bases). The CDR3 contains 15 residues. CDR1 is MNHNS and CDR2 is SASEGT in the germline V gene. Trimming removed 5 bases from V and 4 bases from J, with 18 bases in between. In nucleotides, the CDR3 is TGTGCCAGCAGTTACTCAGGGAAGGTGGGATACGAGCAGTACTTC. Amino acids: CASSYSGKVGYEQYF.

The V and J genes are TRBV29-1 and TRBJ2-7; 9 bases line up with TRBD1. Losses at the gene ends were 6 bases for V and 6 bases for J; bases not matched to a gene: 12. Germline CDR1 is SQVTM and CDR2 is ANQGSEA. The CDR3 is 14 residues long. The chain's CDR3 is CSVAAGQGGLEQYF. In nucleotides, the CDR3 is TGCAGCGTCGCGGCGGGACAGGGAGGCCTCGAGCAGTACTTC.